The source of this TCR beta chain is a study of CD8 T cells in cerebrospinal fluid in Alzheimer's disease. Overall study: Clonal expansion of CSF T cells was measured with plate-based and droplet-based single-cell sequencing. Study observations and caveats: Versus healthy subjects, Alzheimer's patients more often had clones of at least 3%.

The germline V gene has CDR1 DFQATT and CDR2 SNEGSKA (reference sequence). The CDR3 is made up of 14 amino acids. TCRdb reprocessed the 10x single-cell sequencing reads, keeping one entry per CDR3 protein, no DNA. Recorded for this sample: around 820 distinct CDR3 sequences. Its frequency marks this clonotype as large. Antigen unknown. All participants were free of acute infectious disease and in good physical condition. A live/dead marker was used to sort live CSF cells for droplet sequencing. The material sequenced was cerebrospinal fluid. This chain joins TRBV20-1 and TRBJ1-2; TCRdb returns TRBD1, unconfirmable since there is no DNA. The TCR sequence derives from a human donor with Parkinson's disease. CDR3: CSARESGTAYGYTF.